The sequence of this TCR beta chain was determined in a study of T and B cells in COVID-19 patients (dated by TCRdb to 2020 to 2021). The study in broad terms: In this study, adaptive immunity was profiled in COVID-19 patients who either had active infection or had recovered, using TRB and IGH repertoire sequencing of peripheral blood. A recovered cohort was made up of 15 to 19 patients contributing 20 samples, mostly after mild to moderate COVID-19 managed as outpatients. Patients in the recovered cohort had a median age of around 34 years, compared with 67 years for patients in the active-infection cohort. Of the 20 patients in the active-infection cohort, fewer than 15 were critically ill and needed mechanical ventilation or ECMO. Of the 20 patients in the active-infection cohort, some 17 had comorbidities associated with unfavorable COVID-19 outcome. The TCR and BCR sequence repository comprised fewer than 40 patients and under 75 time points, with over 8 million TCR sequences analysed. A couple of patients were in both the active and recovered cohorts because samples existed from active disease and from after recovery. An age-matched reference group of 35 to 45 healthy donors negative for COVID-19 antibodies served as the comparison for repertoire analyses. As many as 9 follow-up blood samples were taken per patient, and some of the samples covered different disease stages within the same individual. Beyond this particular receptor, the publication reports: Specific T cell subsets (CD4+/Treg/CD8+) and sorted SARS-CoV-2-responsive or tetramer+ T cells had not yet been sequenced, with those experiments still ongoing. The reported TCR clusters were said to need prospective validation before any clinical use. A total of roughly 2,500 exclusive TCR clusters, including approximately 30 low-pGen clusters, were found in the recovered cohort. TRB repertoires were found to be highly clonal in active COVID-19, whereas diversity and richness at recovery were found to rise above healthy donor levels. Few blood samples were available from mildly ill patients while symptoms were present or from severe cases at early time points. The size of the cohort was considered insufficient for assessing HLA contributions to COVID-19 susceptibility or severity. Patients with COVID-19 were reported to show strongly skewed TRBV/TRBJ gene usage.

Sequencing took place on an Illumina MiSeq. Multiplex PCR with BIOMED2 TRB-A/B primer pools was used to amplify TRB rearrangements. Illumina-compatible adapters and 7-nucleotide sample barcodes were added to the amplicons in two consecutive PCRs. All library PCRs used Phusion HS II polymerase. The amplicons were purified from gel with the NucleoSpin Gel and PCR Clean-up kit, measured on Qubit, and combined at around 3.6 nM. The quality of the amplicon pool was checked on an Agilent 2100 Bioanalyzer prior to Illumina next-generation sequencing. The paper's data handling went like this. MiXCR 3.0.8 with the default MiXCR reference library was used to annotate TRB rearrangements. Non-productive reads and sequences with fewer than 2 reads were removed, and every unique CDR3 nucleotide sequence was treated as one clone. R 3.5.1 was used to calculate clonality, diversity, richness and V-J gene usage. TCR clustering by CDR3 similarity used GLIPH2, with generation probabilities calculated by OLGA. Only GLIPH2 clusters with at least four unique TCR clonotypes present in at least three individuals were retained. In-frame beta chains were kept once TCRdb had trimmed the public reads at Q25 with fastp and called clones with MiXCR. One record per CDR3 amino acid sequence lists the most common genes and DNA. TCRdb assigned the V and J calls; the authors' analysis was not used. Within this sample are 6,000 or so distinct CDR3 sequences, with 25% to 30% of them counted one time only. The ten biggest clones cover just under 20% of the sample.

Genomic DNA extracted from blood, in amounts of about 240-550 ng, served as the starting material for amplifying TRB repertoires. For CDR1 and CDR2, the germline V gene lists KGHSH and LQKENI. V is cut by 4 bases and J by 0 bases, and the space between the germline ends is 7 bases. From the cysteine through the phenylalanine, the CDR3 covers 14 amino acids. The only DNA kept is the CDR3, 42 bases in frame from the first base. This clonotype came up many times. The antigen it binds to is not known. Base quality data are lacking; no much larger clone is found one base away. This clonotype was sampled from a human donor with active COVID-19. The sequence joins TRBV18 to TRBJ1-5; no D gene can be assigned with confidence. Sample: blood. CDR3 loop: CASSQGNSNQPQHF. The bases read TGTGCCAGCTCACAAGGGAATAGCAATCAGCCCCAGCATTTT.